The 9 T cell receptor beta chains in this list originate from one sample, sequenced in a study of blood T cell repertoires in COVID-19. Clones were read by immunoSEQ multiplex PCR, and TCRdb kept only the in-frame ones, dropping some. Among roughly 65,000 clones listed, about 81% were seen once. The sequenced sample was peripheral blood. These receptors came from a man older than 75 with acute or convalescent COVID-19.

The rearrangement uses TRBV24-1 and TRBJ1-2; TRBD1 matches at 10 bases. The CDR3 totals 17 residues. The germline V gene has CDR1 KGHDR and CDR2 SFDVKD. The ends lost 3 bases at V and 8 bases at J; junction bases unmatched: 14. As DNA, the CDR3 is TGTGCCACCAGTGATAGCCTAATAGGGACAGGGGACGGGGGCTACACCTTC. Translation: CATSDSLIGTGDGGYTF.

This chain joins TRBV6-5 and TRBJ2-1; D ambiguous. Between the trimmed V and J ends, which lost 5 bases and 2 bases, there was a span of 13 bases. The length of the CDR3 is 15 residues. Looked up from germline, CDR1 is MNHEY and CDR2 is SVGAGI. For the CDR3, the DNA is TGTGCCAGCAGTCCAACTACGGCGACCTACAATGAGCAGTTCTTC. It translates to CASSPTTATYNEQFF.

The CDR3 bases are TGCAGCGTTAGACACGGAAATCAGCCCCAGCATTTT. This sequence encodes CSVRHGNQPQHF. The V call is TRBV29-1, the J call TRBJ1-5; D not certain. V dropped 5 bases and J dropped 4 bases, with 9 bases sitting between them. CDR3 length: 12 residues. Germline V lookup: CDR1 SQVTM, CDR2 ANQGSEA.

This chain links TRBV9 with TRBJ1-1; 9 nucleotides line up with TRBD1. The V and J ends lost 1 base and 1 base, in that order; junction bases with no gene match: 2. Germline CDR1 reads SGDLS; CDR2 reads YYNGEE. The CDR3 has 15 residues. This chain's CDR3 is CASSVSTGGNTEAFF. CDR3 coding DNA: TGTGCCAGCAGCGTATCGACAGGGGGGAACACTGAAGCTTTCTTT.

This clone was seen a few times. The rearrangement joins TRBV5-3 to TRBJ1-5; 9 positions agree with TRBD1. TRBV5-3 is identified as an open reading frame with a role that is uncertain. V shed 4 bases and J 5 bases; nucleotides not matched to a gene: 7. The CDR3 is 15 amino acids. The CDR3 nucleotides are TGTGCCAGAAGCCCAAGACAGGGGGGGTATCAGCCCCAGCATTTT. It specifies CARSPRQGGYQPQHF.

V is TRBV7-3 and J is TRBJ2-1; TRBD1 matches 10 bases. V lost 2 bases to trimming and J lost 9 bases; unmatched junction nucleotides: 10. The CDR3 length is 16 residues. CDR1 SGHTA and CDR2 FQGTGA come from the germline V gene. The CDR3 region is CASSLFGGQGKSEQFF. The CDR3 nucleotides are TGTGCCAGCAGCTTATTTGGGGGACAGGGGAAAAGTGAGCAGTTCTTC.

The chain couples TRBV6-4 to TRBJ2-5, with 11 bases matching TRBD2. Germline V gives CDR1 MRHNA, CDR2 SNTAGT. This CDR3 contains 14 residues. The junction had 7 bases not matched to a gene; V was cut back by 8 bases and J by 5 bases. The CDR3 DNA reads as TGTGCCAGCTCTCCACTAGCGGGAGCTGAGACCCAGTACTTC. This gives the protein CASSPLAGAETQYF.

This chain links TRBV3-1 (or the pseudogene TRBV3-2) with TRBJ2-5; no definite D call. Germline V gives CDR1 LGHDT, CDR2 YNNKEL (reference sequence). The V end was cut by 1 base, the J end by 5 bases, with 14 bases between. This CDR3 spans 15 amino acids. The CDR3 nucleotides are TGTGCCAGCAGCCAAGGGCTAACGGAGCACGAGACCCAGTACTTC. This sequence encodes CASSQGLTEHETQYF.

The chain joins TRBV19 to TRBJ2-7, with 14 bases that match TRBD2. CDR1 and CDR2 from the germline V gene are LNHDA and SQIVND (reference sequence). This CDR3 has 15 amino acids. The V gene end was trimmed by 5 bases and the J gene end by 2 bases; junction bases not matched to a gene: 2. The CDR3 DNA sequence: TGTGCCAGTAGTGCGGGACTAGCGGGAGCCTACGAGCAGTACTTC. As protein: CASSAGLAGAYEQYF.